The clone carrying this T cell receptor (beta chain) was observed at least ten times. Its antigen remains unidentified. With 4 bases removed from V and 5 bases from J, the gap between germline ends came to 12 bases. The CDR3 length is 14 residues. Germline V CDR1 and CDR2: SEHNR, FQNEAQ (reference sequence). These data belong to a study of beta chain bispecific antibodies for T cell cancers. Study findings and constraints: Anti-TRBV12 exposure, compared with anti-CD19, reduced the TRBV12-3 proportion of TRBV signal by approximately 99%. Normal T cells contributed less of the targeted TRBV signal than the leukemia cells did.

Expansion lasted 2 to 4 days, with either anti-CD3 antibody OKT3 or CD3/CD28 beads. One entry per CDR3 protein results from TCRdb running MiXCR on the 5' RACE reads. The data contain tens of thousands of distinct CDR3 sequences, approximately 2% of them singletons. V gene TRBV7-9 combines with J gene TRBJ2-1; D is ambiguous. The sample consisted of healthy donor T cells cultured with leukemia cells, taken from a culture containing a bispecific antibody targeting TCR Vbeta12. This TCR was recovered from a human donor in good health. Some clones in this sample may be carry-over from other donors' samples. CDR3 in amino acids: CASSSSGLNNEQFF. CDR3 bases: TGTGCCAGCAGCTCCTCCGGGCTAAACAATGAGCAGTTCTTC.